Sequencing of this T cell receptor beta chain was carried out in a study of T cell repertoires in cytomegalovirus infection. Overall study: It was the public TCR beta signatures that indicated both CMV infection and matching HLA type. Study-wide points: Carriage of CMV together with the relevant HLA was identifiable through cumulative public TCR beta family frequency. In two of eight donors, the top clonotype was HLA-C-restricted CMV-specific.

By frequency in the sample, this clonotype is medium-sized (0.01 to 0.1%). Antigen: not known. MiXCR was run by TCRdb on the reads, yielding one entry per CDR3 protein. The sample has about 130,000 distinct CDR3 sequences, less than 9.5% seen once. CDR3 length: 14 amino acids. The germline V gene has CDR1 SGHTA and CDR2 FQGNSA. Trimming shortened V by 5 bases and J by 3 bases, and 14 bases separated the two germline ends. This clonotype was obtained from a human donor in good health (CMV status not recorded). Some clones in this sample may be carry-over from other donors' samples. Sequencing was done on a sample of PBMCs. The chain joins TRBV7-2 to TRBJ2-7; D not certain. CDR3: CASSPVSGYYEQYF. The CDR3 coding sequence is TGTGCCAGCAGCCCCGTTTCCGGGTACTACGAGCAGTACTTC.